Presented here are 13 T cell receptor beta chains from one specimen sequenced in a study of monozygotic twins with inflammatory bowel disease. TCRdb reprocessed the 5' RACE reads, keeping one entry per CDR3 protein, no DNA. The table for this sample gives approximately 380,000 distinct CDR3 sequences. What was sequenced was blood. Every receptor here comes from a human donor with ulcerative colitis or Crohn's disease, or a healthy co-twin of an affected twin (not recorded which).

V and J are TRBV7-8 and TRBJ2-5; as DNA is missing, the TRBD2 call by TCRdb cannot be tested. Germline V CDR1 and CDR2: SGHVS, FQNEAQ. The CDR3 has 14 amino acids. The CDR3 here is CASTLGALSGTQYF.

V gene TRBV12-3 or TRBV12-4 combines with J gene TRBJ2-7. This CDR3 comprises 12 residues. This chain's CDR3 is CASRQRTYEQYF.

The chain has TRBV3-1 and TRBJ2-3; TCRdb outputs TRBD2, but without DNA this stays unchecked. The CDR3 sequence is 15 residues long. Germline CDR1 is LGHDT and CDR2 is YNNKEL (reference sequence). The CDR3 sequence is CASSQVRGGTDTQYF.

The V call is TRBV7-9, the J call TRBJ2-7; TCRdb lists TRBD2, though no DNA is available to test this call. The germline CDR1 and CDR2 sequences are SEHNR and FQNEAQ (reference sequence). The CDR3 consists of 16 residues. The CDR3 reads CASSWSSGLVPYEQYF.

The V call is TRBV12-3 or TRBV12-4, the J call TRBJ1-3. The CDR3 is made up of 12 amino acids. The CDR3 sequence: CASSLLGNTIYF.

This chain links TRBV27 with TRBJ2-3; the D call of TRBD1 rests on TCRdb alone, since no DNA is present to check it. Germline V gene sequence: CDR1 MNHEY, CDR2 SMNVEV (reference sequence). The CDR3 sequence is 15 residues long. This CDR3 reads CASSFWTESTDTQYF.

V is TRBV20-1 and J is TRBJ2-3; checking the TCRdb D call of TRBD2 is not possible without DNA. This CDR3 contains 18 residues. Looked up from germline, CDR1 is DFQATT and CDR2 is SNEGSKA (reference sequence). This chain's CDR3 is CSARGSVGSGGATDTQYF.

The J gene is TRBJ2-5, the V gene TRBV4-3; TCRdb names TRBD2, which stays unverified in the absence of DNA. Germline loops: CDR1 LGHNA, CDR2 YSLEER. The CDR3 length is 15 residues. CDR3 sequence: CASSPRFGTEETQYF.

This chain links TRBV19 with TRBJ1-1. The CDR3 loop spans 16 amino acids. Germline lookup yields CDR1 LNHDA and CDR2 SQIVND (reference sequence). CDR3 residues: CASSTQRSPANTEAFF.

The gene calls are TRBV18 and TRBJ2-1; checking the TCRdb D call of TRBD1 is not possible without DNA. Germline V lookup: CDR1 KGHSH, CDR2 LQKENI. The CDR3 covers 15 residues. The chain's CDR3 is CASSPGTGLMNEQFF.

CDR3 loop: CASSLRSSYEQYF. The chain links TRBV5-1 to TRBJ2-7. Germline lookup yields CDR1 SGHRS and CDR2 YFSETQ. There are 13 residues in the CDR3. Filled out from reference TRBV5-1 and TRBJ2-7, the complete variable domain reads KAGVTQTPRYLIKTRGQQVTLSCSPISGHRSVSWYQQTPGQGLQFLFEYFSETQRNKGNFPGRFSGRQFSNSRSEMNVSTLELGDSALYLCASSLRSSYEQYFGPGTRLTVT.

The chain joins TRBV27 to TRBJ2-5; there is no DNA to check the TCRdb D call of TRBD1. The CDR3 has 13 amino acids. CDR1 is MNHEY and CDR2 is SMNVEV in the germline V gene (reference sequence). CDR3 amino acids: CASSLSKRGTQYF.

The chain couples TRBV5-6 to TRBJ2-1; TCRdb's D call, TRBD1, is unchecked because there is no DNA. Germline V gene lookup returns CDR1 SGHDT and CDR2 YYEEEE. The CDR3 is 15 residues long. The CDR3 loop is CASSLVGQGYNEQFF.